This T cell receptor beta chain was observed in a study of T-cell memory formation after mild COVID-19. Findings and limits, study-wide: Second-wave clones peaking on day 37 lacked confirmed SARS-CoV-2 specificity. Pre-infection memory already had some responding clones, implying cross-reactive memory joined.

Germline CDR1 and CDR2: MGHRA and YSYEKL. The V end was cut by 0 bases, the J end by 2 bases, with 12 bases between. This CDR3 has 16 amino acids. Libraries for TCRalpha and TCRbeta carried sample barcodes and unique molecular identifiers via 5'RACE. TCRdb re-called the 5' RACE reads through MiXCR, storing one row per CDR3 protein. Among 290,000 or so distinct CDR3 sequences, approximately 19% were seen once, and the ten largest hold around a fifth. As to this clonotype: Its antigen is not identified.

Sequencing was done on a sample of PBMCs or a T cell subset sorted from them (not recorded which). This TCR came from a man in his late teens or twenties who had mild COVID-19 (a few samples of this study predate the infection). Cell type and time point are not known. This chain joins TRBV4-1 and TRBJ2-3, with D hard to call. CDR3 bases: TGCGCCAGCAGCCAAGAAGCTAGTCCCAACACAGATACGCAGTATTTT. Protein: CASSQEASPNTDTQYF.